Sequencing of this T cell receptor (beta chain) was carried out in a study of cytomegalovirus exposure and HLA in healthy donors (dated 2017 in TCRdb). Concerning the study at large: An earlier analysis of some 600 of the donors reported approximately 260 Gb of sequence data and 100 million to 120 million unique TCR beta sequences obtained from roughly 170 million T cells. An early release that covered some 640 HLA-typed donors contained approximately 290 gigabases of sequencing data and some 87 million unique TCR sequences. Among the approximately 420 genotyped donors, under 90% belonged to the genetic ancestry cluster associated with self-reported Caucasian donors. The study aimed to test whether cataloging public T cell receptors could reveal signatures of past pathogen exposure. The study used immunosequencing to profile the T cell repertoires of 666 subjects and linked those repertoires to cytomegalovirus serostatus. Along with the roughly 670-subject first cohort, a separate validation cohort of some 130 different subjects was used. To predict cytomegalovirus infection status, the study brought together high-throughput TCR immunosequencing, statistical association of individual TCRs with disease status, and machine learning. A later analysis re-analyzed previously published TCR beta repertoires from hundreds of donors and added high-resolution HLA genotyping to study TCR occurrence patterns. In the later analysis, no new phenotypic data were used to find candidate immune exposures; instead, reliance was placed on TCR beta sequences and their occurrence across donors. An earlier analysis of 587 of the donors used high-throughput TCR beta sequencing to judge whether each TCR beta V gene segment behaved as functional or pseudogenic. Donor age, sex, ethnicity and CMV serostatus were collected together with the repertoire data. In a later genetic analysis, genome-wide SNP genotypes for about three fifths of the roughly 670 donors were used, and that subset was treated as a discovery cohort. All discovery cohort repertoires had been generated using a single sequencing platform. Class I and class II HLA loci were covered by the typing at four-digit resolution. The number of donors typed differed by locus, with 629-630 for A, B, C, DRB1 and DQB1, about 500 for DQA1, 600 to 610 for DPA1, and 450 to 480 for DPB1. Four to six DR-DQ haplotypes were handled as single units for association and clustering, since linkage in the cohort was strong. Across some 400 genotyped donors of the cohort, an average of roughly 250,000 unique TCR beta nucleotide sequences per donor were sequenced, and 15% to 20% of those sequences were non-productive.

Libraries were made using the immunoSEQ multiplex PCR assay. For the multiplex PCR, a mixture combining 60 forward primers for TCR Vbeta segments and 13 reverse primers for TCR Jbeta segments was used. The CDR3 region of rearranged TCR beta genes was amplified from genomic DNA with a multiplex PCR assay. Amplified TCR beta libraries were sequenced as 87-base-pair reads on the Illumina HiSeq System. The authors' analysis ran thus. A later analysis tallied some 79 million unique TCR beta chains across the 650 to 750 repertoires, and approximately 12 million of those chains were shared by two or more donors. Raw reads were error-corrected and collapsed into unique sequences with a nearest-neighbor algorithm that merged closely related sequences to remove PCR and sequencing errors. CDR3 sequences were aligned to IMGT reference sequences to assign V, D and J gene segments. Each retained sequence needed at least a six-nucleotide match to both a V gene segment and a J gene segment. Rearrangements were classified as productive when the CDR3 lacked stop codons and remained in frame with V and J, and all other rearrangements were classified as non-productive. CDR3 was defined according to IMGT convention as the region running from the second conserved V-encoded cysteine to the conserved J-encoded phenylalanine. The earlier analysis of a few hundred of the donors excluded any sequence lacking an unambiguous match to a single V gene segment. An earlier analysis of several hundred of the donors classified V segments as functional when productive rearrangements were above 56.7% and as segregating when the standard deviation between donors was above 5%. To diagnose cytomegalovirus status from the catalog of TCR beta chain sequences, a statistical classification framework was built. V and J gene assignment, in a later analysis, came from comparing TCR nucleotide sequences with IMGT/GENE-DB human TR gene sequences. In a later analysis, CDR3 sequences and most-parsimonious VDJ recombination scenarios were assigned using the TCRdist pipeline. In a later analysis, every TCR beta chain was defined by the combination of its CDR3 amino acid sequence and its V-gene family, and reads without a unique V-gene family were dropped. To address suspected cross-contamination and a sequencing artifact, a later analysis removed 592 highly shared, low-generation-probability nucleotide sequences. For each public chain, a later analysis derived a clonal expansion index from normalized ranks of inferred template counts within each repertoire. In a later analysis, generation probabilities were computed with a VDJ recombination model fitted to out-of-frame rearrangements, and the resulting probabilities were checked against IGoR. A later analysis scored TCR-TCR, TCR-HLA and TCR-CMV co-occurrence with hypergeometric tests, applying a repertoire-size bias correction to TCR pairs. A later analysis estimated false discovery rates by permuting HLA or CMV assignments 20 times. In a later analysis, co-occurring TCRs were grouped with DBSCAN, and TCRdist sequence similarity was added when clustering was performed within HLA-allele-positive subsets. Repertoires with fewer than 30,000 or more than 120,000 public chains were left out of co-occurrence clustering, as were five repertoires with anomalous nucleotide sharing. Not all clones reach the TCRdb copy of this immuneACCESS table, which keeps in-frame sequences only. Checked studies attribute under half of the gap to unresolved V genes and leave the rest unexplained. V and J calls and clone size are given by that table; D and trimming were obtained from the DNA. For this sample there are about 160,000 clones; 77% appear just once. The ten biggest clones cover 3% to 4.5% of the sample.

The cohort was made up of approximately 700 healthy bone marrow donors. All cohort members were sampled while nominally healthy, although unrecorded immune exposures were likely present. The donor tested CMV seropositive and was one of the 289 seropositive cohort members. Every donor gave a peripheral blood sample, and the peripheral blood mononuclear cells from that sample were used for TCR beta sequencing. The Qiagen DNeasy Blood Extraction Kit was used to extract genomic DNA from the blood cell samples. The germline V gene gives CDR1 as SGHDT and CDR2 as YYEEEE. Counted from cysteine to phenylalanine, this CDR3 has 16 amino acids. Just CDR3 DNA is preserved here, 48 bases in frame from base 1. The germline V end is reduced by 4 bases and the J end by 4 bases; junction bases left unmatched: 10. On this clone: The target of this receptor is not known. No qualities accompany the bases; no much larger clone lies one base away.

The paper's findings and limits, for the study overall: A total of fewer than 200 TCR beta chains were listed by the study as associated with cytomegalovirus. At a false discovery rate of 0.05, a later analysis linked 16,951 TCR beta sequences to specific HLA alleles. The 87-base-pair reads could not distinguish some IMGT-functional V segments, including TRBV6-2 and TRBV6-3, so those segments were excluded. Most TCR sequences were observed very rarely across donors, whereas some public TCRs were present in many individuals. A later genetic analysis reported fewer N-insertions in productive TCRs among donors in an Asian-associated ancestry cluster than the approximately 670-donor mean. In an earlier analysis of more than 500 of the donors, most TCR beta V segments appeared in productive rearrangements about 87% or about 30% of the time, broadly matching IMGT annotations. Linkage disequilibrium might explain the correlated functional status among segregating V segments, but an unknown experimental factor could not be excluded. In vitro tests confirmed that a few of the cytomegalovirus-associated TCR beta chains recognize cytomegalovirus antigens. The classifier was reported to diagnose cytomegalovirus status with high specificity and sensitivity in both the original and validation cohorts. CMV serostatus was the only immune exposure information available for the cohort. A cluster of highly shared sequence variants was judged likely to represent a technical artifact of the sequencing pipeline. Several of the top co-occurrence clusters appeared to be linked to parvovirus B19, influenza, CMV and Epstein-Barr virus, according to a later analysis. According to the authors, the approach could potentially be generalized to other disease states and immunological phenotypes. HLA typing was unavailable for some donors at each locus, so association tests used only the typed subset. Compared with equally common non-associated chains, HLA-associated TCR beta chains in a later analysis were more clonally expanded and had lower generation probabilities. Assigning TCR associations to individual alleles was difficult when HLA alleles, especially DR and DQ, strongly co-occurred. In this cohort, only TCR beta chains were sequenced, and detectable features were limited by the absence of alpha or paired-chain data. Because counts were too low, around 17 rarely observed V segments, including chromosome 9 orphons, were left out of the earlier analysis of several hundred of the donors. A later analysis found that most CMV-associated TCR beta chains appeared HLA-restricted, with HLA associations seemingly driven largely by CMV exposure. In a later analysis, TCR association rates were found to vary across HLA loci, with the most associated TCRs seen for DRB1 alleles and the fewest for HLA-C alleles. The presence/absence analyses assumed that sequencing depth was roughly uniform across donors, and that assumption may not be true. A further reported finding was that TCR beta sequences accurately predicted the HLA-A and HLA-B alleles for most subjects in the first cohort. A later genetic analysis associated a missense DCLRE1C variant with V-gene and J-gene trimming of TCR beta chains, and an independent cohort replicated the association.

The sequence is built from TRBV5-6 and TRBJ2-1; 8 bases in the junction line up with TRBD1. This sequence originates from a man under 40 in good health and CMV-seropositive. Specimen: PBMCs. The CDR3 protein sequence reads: CASSKPDRGWYNEQFF. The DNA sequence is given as TGTGCCAGCAGCAAACCAGACAGGGGATGGTACAATGAGCAGTTCTTC.